This T cell receptor (beta chain) was profiled in a study of blood T cell repertoires in COVID-19. In the study overall: The analysed material was cDNA or gDNA that came from T cells, B-cell-depleted T cells, or PBMCs.

Produced via immunoSEQ multiplex PCR; TCRdb's table is partial and in-frame only. The repertoire holds about 210,000 clones, roughly 81% seen once, with 7.6% in the top ten. The CDR3 runs 13 residues. Germline lookup yields CDR1 SGHDN and CDR2 FVKESK. The V gene lost 4 bases and the J gene lost 7 bases, with 8 bases spanning the gap. This receptor was taken from a woman aged 45-59 years with active or convalescent COVID-19. The material sequenced was peripheral blood. The rearrangement uses TRBV14 and TRBJ1-6; no definite D call. The CDR3 nucleotides read TGTGCCAGCAGCCCGACTATGAATTCACCCCTCCACTTT. This encodes CASSPTMNSPLHF.